This paragraph reports one T cell receptor (beta chain). This sample stems from a study of cytomegalovirus exposure and HLA in healthy donors. V gave up 5 bases and J gave up 8 bases; unmatched junction bases: 9. The CDR3 length is 14 residues. CDR1 is KGHSH and CDR2 is LQKENI in the germline V gene. The primer mix had 60 Vbeta and 13 Jbeta primers. Measured with immunoSEQ multiplex PCR; TCRdb has only the in-frame clones, and not every one. The sample holds about 120,000 clones, 75% seen once. Specimen: PBMCs. The source is a woman in her 40s in good health and CMV-seropositive. V usage is TRBV18 and J usage is TRBJ1-2; 9 bases map to TRBD1. The chain's CDR3 is CASSKQGALSGYTF. The CDR3 DNA reads TGTGCCAGCTCAAAACAGGGGGCCCTCTCGGGCTACACCTTC.